These 30 T cell receptor beta chains came from one sample sequenced in a study of blood T cell repertoires in COVID-19. Sequencing was performed with immunoSEQ multiplex PCR; in TCRdb, only in-frame clones are kept and a portion is missing. The sample consists of 110,000 or so clones, about 79% of them appearing once. Sequencing was performed on peripheral blood. These receptors were collected from a woman older than 75 with active or convalescent COVID-19.

This chain joins TRBV12-3 or TRBV12-4 and TRBJ1-2; D remains unclear. V was pared by 5 bases and J by 2 bases, with 9 bases between. The CDR3 runs 13 residues. CDR3 loop: CASSIDTNYGYTF. CDR3 bases: TGTGCCAGCAGTATCGACACCAACTATGGCTACACCTTC.

The rearrangement joins TRBV2 to TRBJ1-2; 9 bases line up with TRBD1. Trimming cost V 4 bases and J 4 bases; bases outside gene matches: 7. Germline V gene lookup returns CDR1 SNHLY and CDR2 FYNNEI. The CDR3 loop spans 15 amino acids. In DNA form, the CDR3 reads TGTGCCAGCAGTGCGGGGCAGGGACAGGGCTATGGCTACACCTTC. Protein product: CASSAGQGQGYGYTF.

This clone appeared a single time. This rearrangement joins TRBV7-2 to TRBJ2-7; TRBD1 matches 8 bases. The trim removed 6 bases at V and 2 bases at J, leaving 6 bases unmatched. Germline lookup yields CDR1 SGHTA and CDR2 FQGNSA. This CDR3 spans 14 amino acids. CDR3 sequence reads: CASRSGTGAYEQYF. The CDR3 DNA reads TGTGCCAGCAGGTCCGGGACAGGAGCCTACGAGCAGTACTTC. Full variable domain (remainder filled in from reference TRBV7-2 and TRBJ2-7): GAGVSQSPSNKVTEKGKDVELRCDPISGHTALYWYRQSLGQGLEFLIYFQGNSAPDKSGLPSDRFSAERTGGSVSTLTIQRTQQEDSAVYLCASRSGTGAYEQYFGPGTRLTVT.

The chain recombines TRBV11-2 with TRBJ2-2, with D possibly TRBD2 on 5 matching bases. The length of the CDR3 is 15 residues. The germline gives CDR1 SGHAT, CDR2 FQNNGV. V was shortened by 3 bases and J by 4 bases, with 12 bases between the two germline ends. The CDR3 region has the DNA TGTGCCAGCAGCTTTAGGACTGGGTCCACCGGGGAGCTGTTTTTT. As protein: CASSFRTGSTGELFF. Full variable domain (missing parts from reference TRBV11-2 and TRBJ2-2): EAGVAQSPRYKIIEKRQSVAFWCNPISGHATLYWYQQILGQGPKLLIQFQNNGVVDDSQLPKDRFSAERLKGVDSTLKIQPAKLEDSAVYLCASSFRTGSTGELFFGEGSRLTVL.

The chain joins TRBV28 to TRBJ1-2; D is unresolved. CDR1 MDHEN and CDR2 SYDVKM come from the germline V gene. Between the trimmed V and J ends, which lost 2 bases and 4 bases, there was a span of 17 bases. CDR3 length: 16 amino acids. CDR3 region: CASSLGSSRGLYGYTF. CDR3 coding DNA: TGTGCCAGCAGTTTAGGTTCGAGCAGAGGGCTCTATGGCTACACCTTC.

The chain links TRBV2 to TRBJ1-6; possibly TRBD1 for D (6 bases). Trimming removed 7 bases from V and 7 bases from J, with 11 bases in between. This CDR3 spans 13 amino acids. Germline loops: CDR1 SNHLY, CDR2 FYNNEI. The DNA for the CDR3 is TGTGCCAGCACCTGGACAGAAAATTCACCCCTCCACTTT. The encoded protein is CASTWTENSPLHF.

The rearrangement links TRBV25-1 to TRBJ1-2, with TRBD1 identical over 8 bases. Per the germline V gene, CDR1 is MGHDK and CDR2 is SYGVNS. Unmatched junction bases numbered 5, after V lost 8 bases and J lost 3 bases. The CDR3 has 13 residues. The CDR3 DNA sequence: TGTGCCAGCTCGGACAGGGTGGACTATGGCTACACCTTC. Translating it yields CASSDRVDYGYTF.

The chain combines TRBV28 with TRBJ2-2; TRBD1 agrees at 8 bases. CDR3 size: 17 residues. V shed 3 bases, J shed 6 bases, and the junction held 12 bases outside the gene matches. The germline CDR1 and CDR2 sequences are MDHEN and SYDVKM. In DNA, the CDR3 is TGTGCCAGCAGTTTCCGGGTGTCAGGGGGCCTCGCCGGGGAGCTGTTTTTT. Translated, it gives CASSFRVSGGLAGELFF.

The chain employs TRBV12-3 or TRBV12-4 and TRBJ1-4; D unclear. The V gene lost 5 bases and the J gene lost 7 bases, with 11 bases spanning the gap. This CDR3 is 13 amino acids long. CDR3 in DNA: TGTGCCAGCAGTCAAGACTCGATTGAAAAACTGTTTTTT. This sequence encodes CASSQDSIEKLFF.

This clone has a handful of counts. This rearrangement joins TRBV28 to TRBJ1-5, with TRBD1 matching 8 bases. The CDR3 runs 14 residues. V dropped 6 bases and J dropped 6; count of bases not matched to a gene: 7. CDR1 is MDHEN, CDR2 SYDVKM, per germline. In DNA, the CDR3 is TGTGCCAGCAGCTATGACAGGGGAAGTCAGCCCCAGCATTTT. It yields the protein CASSYDRGSQPQHF. Using reference TRBV28 and TRBJ1-5 for the parts outside the CDR3, the full variable domain is DVKVTQSSRYLVKRTGEKVFLECVQDMDHENMFWYRQDPGLGLRLIYFSYDVKMKEKGDIPEGYSVSREKKERFSLILESASTNQTSMYLCASSYDRGSQPQHFGDGTRLSIL.

The V and J genes are TRBV4-2 and TRBJ2-7, with TRBD2 matching over 11 bases. The V segment lost 0 bases and the J segment 6 bases; nucleotides outside the gene matches: 10. Germline assignment: CDR1 LGHNA and CDR2 YNFKEQ. The CDR3 runs to 17 residues. As DNA, the CDR3 is TGTGCCAGCAGCCAAGACCGGGTAGCGGGAGGGCTTCCCGAGCAGTACTTC. Translation gives CASSQDRVAGGLPEQYF.

There are a few counts of this clone. The chain links TRBV29-1 to TRBJ2-7; 8 positions match TRBD2. Germline V lookup: CDR1 SQVTM, CDR2 ANQGSEA. This CDR3 is built from 12 residues. The V gene end was trimmed by 6 bases and the J gene end by 4 bases; junction bases not matched to a gene: 5. CDR3 nucleotides: TGCAGCGTCGCTCGGGGGGGGTACGAGCAGTACTTC. Protein sequence: CSVARGGYEQYF.

This clone occurred a few times. The chain joins TRBV18 to TRBJ2-3; TRBD2 is a possible D gene (6 bases). V gave up 0 bases and J gave up 4 bases, with 8 bases separating them. From germline, CDR1 is KGHSH and CDR2 LQKENI. The CDR3 is made up of 14 amino acids. As DNA, the CDR3 is TGTGCCAGCTCACCACCGGAGGGCCCAGATACGCAGTATTTT. It translates to CASSPPEGPDTQYF. Drawing the rest from reference TRBV18 and TRBJ2-3, the complete variable domain is NAGVMQNPRHLVRRRGQEARLRCSPMKGHSHVYWYRQLPEEGLKFMVYLQKENIIDESGMPKERFSAEFPKEGPSILRIQQVVRGDSAAYFCASSPPEGPDTQYFGPGTRLTVL.

This chain connects TRBV19 to TRBJ1-2; 11 bases are a match to TRBD1. Germline values: CDR1 LNHDA, CDR2 SQIVND (reference sequence). The CDR3 runs to 18 residues. The trim removed 3 bases at V and 4 bases at J, leaving 13 bases unmatched. This CDR3 is CASSIPGQGEVRVYGYTF. CDR3 bases: TGTGCCAGTAGTATCCCGGGACAGGGGGAAGTTCGAGTCTATGGCTACACCTTC.

This chain connects TRBV18 to TRBJ1-1; tentative D call: TRBD1 (6 bases). Trimming took 3 bases from V and 5 from J, leaving 16 bases between them. CDR1 KGHSH and CDR2 LQKENI come from the germline V gene. This CDR3 is built from 15 residues. The CDR3 spells CASSPTYSGETEAFF. In nucleotides, the CDR3 is TGTGCCAGCTCACCTACCTACTCAGGGGAAACTGAAGCTTTCTTT.

The chain has TRBV5-1 and TRBJ2-3; D is possibly TRBD1 (6 bases). Germline V gene sequence: CDR1 SGHRS, CDR2 YFSETQ. The CDR3 is made up of 16 amino acids. V was trimmed by 4 bases and J by 4 bases, leaving 19 bases between them. For the CDR3, the DNA is TGCGCCAGCAGCCTTGGAGCAAATACAGGGTCAGATACGCAGTATTTT. This encodes CASSLGANTGSDTQYF.

The chain has TRBV30 and TRBJ1-1; the match to TRBD1 covers 7 bases. Germline CDR1 and CDR2: GTSNPN and SVGIG (reference sequence). The CDR3 runs 11 residues. Trimming took 3 bases from V and 10 from J; bases not matched to a gene: 5. The CDR3 sequence is CAWSAGGPAFF. CDR3 sequence (DNA): TGTGCCTGGAGCGCAGGGGGGCCAGCTTTCTTT.

The chain is built from TRBV27 and TRBJ1-6; weak D call: TRBD1 (6 bases). This CDR3 region has 19 residues. Germline-derived CDR1 and CDR2 are MNHEY and SMNVEV (reference sequence). Trimming shortened V by 6 bases and J by 0 bases, and 21 bases separated the two germline ends. CDR3 in DNA: TGTGCCAGCAGCTATCGATCGGGACACTTAATCTCCTATAATTCACCCCTCCACTTT. Translated: CASSYRSGHLISYNSPLHF.

The CDR3 DNA reads TGTGCCAGCAGGGCTAGTCAGGGTGAGCAGTTCTTC. Encoded protein: CASRASQGEQFF. The genes are TRBV12-3 or TRBV12-4 and TRBJ2-1; the D gene is possibly TRBD1 (5 bases). The CDR3 totals 12 residues. V was clipped by 6 bases and J by 9 bases, with 12 bases between them.

The rearrangement uses TRBV18 and TRBJ2-7; 8 bases map to TRBD1. Germline CDR1 and CDR2: KGHSH and LQKENI. This CDR3 has 13 amino acids. V lost 4 bases and J lost 5; bases outside the gene matches: 4. In DNA form, the CDR3 reads TGTGCCAGCTCACTCGGACAGGGTAACGAGCAGTACTTC. This codes for CASSLGQGNEQYF.

The chain links TRBV5-5 to TRBJ2-5, with TRBD2 identical over 14 bases. This CDR3 is built from 18 residues. The V and J ends lost 6 bases and 5 bases, in that order; junction bases with no gene match: 15. CDR1 and CDR2 (germline): SGHKS, YYEKEE (reference sequence). CDR3 amino acids: CASNDRPGTSGSWETQYF. The CDR3 coding sequence is TGTGCCAGCAACGACAGACCCGGGACTAGCGGGAGCTGGGAGACCCAGTACTTC.

The chain couples TRBV6-4 to TRBJ1-5; a possible D gene is TRBD1 (5 bases). The V gene lost 3 bases and the J gene lost 4 bases, with 10 bases spanning the gap. Germline CDR1 is MRHNA and CDR2 is SNTAGT. This CDR3 contains 14 residues. The chain's CDR3 is CASSEGVGNQPQHF. The CDR3 DNA reads TGTGCCAGCAGTGAAGGGGTAGGGAATCAGCCCCAGCATTTT.

The chain uses TRBV7-9 and TRBJ2-3; tentative D call: TRBD2 (5 bases). This CDR3 spans 15 amino acids. Looked up from germline, CDR1 is SEHNR and CDR2 is FQNEAQ (reference sequence). Trimming removed 4 bases at V and 0 bases at J, with 11 bases between. The CDR3 protein is CASSSTAVSTDTQYF. The CDR3 DNA sequence: TGTGCCAGCAGCTCCACAGCGGTTAGCACAGATACGCAGTATTTT.

V gene TRBV27 combines with J gene TRBJ2-2, with D possibly TRBD1 on 5 matching bases. The CDR3 loop spans 15 amino acids. Germline values: CDR1 MNHEY, CDR2 SMNVEV (reference sequence). V gave up 7 bases and J gave up 1 base, with 13 bases separating them. Here the CDR3 reads CASTTRTRNTGELFF. CDR3 sequence (DNA): TGTGCCAGCACCACGCGGACAAGGAACACCGGGGAGCTGTTTTTT.

This clone was observed a single time. This chain uses TRBV6-5 with TRBJ2-5, with D possibly matching TRBD1 (6 bases). Germline lookup yields CDR1 MNHEY and CDR2 SVGAGI. The CDR3 runs to 14 residues. The germline V and J ends were trimmed by 7 bases and 2 bases, with 14 bases remaining between them. CDR3 nucleotides: TGTGCCAGCAAAATGACAGGAGCGCAAGAGACCCAGTACTTC. Translation: CASKMTGAQETQYF.

The chain joins TRBV5-8 to TRBJ2-7; 11 bases align to TRBD2. This CDR3 is built from 17 residues. CDR1 is SGHTS and CDR2 is YDEGEE in the germline V gene. The ends lost 0 bases at V and 3 bases at J; junction bases unmatched: 8. CDR3 nucleotide sequence: TGTGCCAGCAGCTTGGCCTTTAGCGGGAGGGCCCTCTACGAGCAGTACTTC. It translates to CASSLAFSGRALYEQYF.

The genes are TRBV7-9 and TRBJ2-7; 8 nucleotides align to TRBD2. The CDR3 loop spans 14 amino acids. The junction had 6 bases not matched to a gene; V was cut back by 5 bases and J by 3 bases. Germline CDR1 reads SEHNR; CDR2 reads FQNEAQ (reference sequence). The CDR3 region is CASSPNSGVYEQYF. The CDR3 region has the DNA TGTGCCAGCAGCCCGAATAGCGGGGTCTACGAGCAGTACTTC.

This chain uses TRBV3-1 (or the pseudogene TRBV3-2) with TRBJ2-7; 7 bases align to TRBD1. CDR1 and CDR2 (germline): LGHDT, YNNKEL (reference sequence). The CDR3 consists of 17 residues. After removal of 4 bases from V and 5 bases from J, the junction contained 17 bases not matched to a gene. CDR3 protein: CASSRGPGTAYGHEQYF. The CDR3 DNA is TGTGCCAGCAGCCGGGGGCCCGGGACAGCCTATGGTCACGAGCAGTACTTC.

The chain employs TRBV18 and TRBJ1-1, with D uncertain. Germline assignment: CDR1 KGHSH and CDR2 LQKENI. With 7 bases removed from V and 3 bases from J, the gap between germline ends came to 12 bases. The CDR3 length is 13 residues. The CDR3 DNA follows: TGTGCCAGCTTTTTTGGCGCGGACACTGAAGCTTTCTTT. Translation gives CASFFGADTEAFF.

The chain is built from TRBV24-1 and TRBJ2-1; 10 nucleotides align to TRBD2. The V gene's germline CDR1 is KGHDR and CDR2 SFDVKD. The CDR3 has 16 residues. J lost 8 bases, V lost 1 base, and 7 bases had no gene match. The CDR3 loop reads CATSDFPSGRPYEQFF. The DNA of the CDR3 is TGTGCCACCAGTGATTTCCCTAGCGGGAGACCCTATGAGCAGTTCTTC.